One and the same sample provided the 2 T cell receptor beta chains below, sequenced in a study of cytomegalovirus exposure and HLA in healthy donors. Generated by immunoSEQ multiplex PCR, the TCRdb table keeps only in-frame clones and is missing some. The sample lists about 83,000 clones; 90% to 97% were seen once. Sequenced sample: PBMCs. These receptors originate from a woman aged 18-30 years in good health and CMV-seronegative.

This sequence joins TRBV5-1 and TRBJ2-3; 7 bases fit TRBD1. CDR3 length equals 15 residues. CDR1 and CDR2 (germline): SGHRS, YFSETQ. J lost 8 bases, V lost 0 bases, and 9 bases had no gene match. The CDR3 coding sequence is TGCGCCAGCAGCTTGGGACAGGGTGGGTTTCCTACGCAGTATTTT. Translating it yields CASSLGQGGFPTQYF.

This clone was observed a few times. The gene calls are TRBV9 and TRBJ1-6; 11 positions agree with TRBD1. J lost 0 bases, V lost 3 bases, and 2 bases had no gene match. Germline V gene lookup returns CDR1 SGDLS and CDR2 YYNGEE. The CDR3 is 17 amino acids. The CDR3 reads CASSEGTGGSYNSPLHF. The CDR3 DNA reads TGTGCCAGCAGCGAGGGGACAGGGGGCTCCTATAATTCACCCCTCCACTTT.